This TCR beta chain was captured in a study of cytomegalovirus exposure and HLA in healthy donors. The overall study: The 120 validation repertoires, a later analysis reported, used the same platform as the approximately 730 repertoires from the first cohort.

V gave up 7 bases and J gave up 0 bases, with 12 bases separating them. This CDR3 has 13 residues. Germline-derived CDR1 and CDR2 are SQVTM and ANQGSEA. From the roughly 110-subject validation cohort, which was separate from the approximately 670-subject first cohort, the donors were drawn. Generated by immunoSEQ multiplex PCR, the TCRdb table keeps only in-frame clones and is missing some. The sample has 100,000 to 150,000 clones; 85% to 90% are singletons. The sequencing input was PBMCs. The source of this sequence is a woman under 30 in good health and CMV-seronegative. V is TRBV29-1 and J is TRBJ1-1; perhaps TRBD1 as D (6 bases). The CDR3 nucleotides read TGCAGCGGCGTGACAGGTTTGAACACTGAAGCTTTCTTT. Amino acids: CSGVTGLNTEAFF.